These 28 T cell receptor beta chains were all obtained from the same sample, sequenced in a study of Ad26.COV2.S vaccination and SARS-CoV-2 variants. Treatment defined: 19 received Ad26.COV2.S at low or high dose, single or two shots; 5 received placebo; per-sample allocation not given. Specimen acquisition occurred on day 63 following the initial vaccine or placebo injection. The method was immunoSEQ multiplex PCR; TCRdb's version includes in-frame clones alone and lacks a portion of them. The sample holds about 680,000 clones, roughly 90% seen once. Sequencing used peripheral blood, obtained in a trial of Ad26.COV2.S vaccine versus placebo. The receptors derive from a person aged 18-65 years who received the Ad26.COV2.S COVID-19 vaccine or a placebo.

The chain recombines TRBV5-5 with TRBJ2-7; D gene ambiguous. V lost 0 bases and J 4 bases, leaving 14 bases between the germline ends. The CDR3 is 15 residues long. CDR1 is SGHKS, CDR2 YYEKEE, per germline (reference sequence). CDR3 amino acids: CASSLDPQQFYEQYF. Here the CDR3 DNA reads TGTGCCAGCAGCTTGGATCCCCAACAATTTTACGAGCAGTACTTC.

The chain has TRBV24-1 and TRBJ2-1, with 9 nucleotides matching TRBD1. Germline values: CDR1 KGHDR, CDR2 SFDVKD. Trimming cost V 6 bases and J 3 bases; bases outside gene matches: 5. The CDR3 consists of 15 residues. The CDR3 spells CATSRGTGSYNEQFF. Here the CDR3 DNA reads TGTGCCACCAGTAGAGGGACAGGGAGCTACAATGAGCAGTTCTTC.

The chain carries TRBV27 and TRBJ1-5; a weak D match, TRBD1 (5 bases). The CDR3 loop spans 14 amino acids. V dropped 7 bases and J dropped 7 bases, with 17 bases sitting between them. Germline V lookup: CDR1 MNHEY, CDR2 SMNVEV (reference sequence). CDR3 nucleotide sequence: TGTGCCAGCACCCCTAATCCGGGGCGGCAGCCCCAGCATTTT. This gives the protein CASTPNPGRQPQHF.

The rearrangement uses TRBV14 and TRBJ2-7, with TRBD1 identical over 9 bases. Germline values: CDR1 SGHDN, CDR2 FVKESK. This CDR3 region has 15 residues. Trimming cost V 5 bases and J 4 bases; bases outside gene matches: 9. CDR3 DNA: TGTGCCAGCAGCTCCGGGACAGGGACGGCGTACGAGCAGTACTTC. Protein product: CASSSGTGTAYEQYF.

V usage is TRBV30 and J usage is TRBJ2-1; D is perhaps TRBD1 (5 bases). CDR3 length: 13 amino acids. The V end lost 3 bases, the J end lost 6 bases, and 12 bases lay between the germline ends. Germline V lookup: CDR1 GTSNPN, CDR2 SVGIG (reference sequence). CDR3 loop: CAWRAQRGNEQFF. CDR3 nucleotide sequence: TGTGCCTGGAGAGCCCAAAGGGGCAATGAGCAGTTCTTC.

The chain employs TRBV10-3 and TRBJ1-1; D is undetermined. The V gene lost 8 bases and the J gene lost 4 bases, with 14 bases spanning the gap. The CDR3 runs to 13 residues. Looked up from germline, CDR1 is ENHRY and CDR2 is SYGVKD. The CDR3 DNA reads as TGTGCCATCCTAACCGACCATAGCACTGAAGCTTTCTTT. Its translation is CAILTDHSTEAFF.

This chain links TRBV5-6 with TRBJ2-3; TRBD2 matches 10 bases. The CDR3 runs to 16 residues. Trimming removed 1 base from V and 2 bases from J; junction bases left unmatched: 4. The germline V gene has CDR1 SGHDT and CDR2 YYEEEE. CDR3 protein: CASSLRLAGATDTQYF. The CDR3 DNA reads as TGTGCCAGCAGCTTGAGGCTAGCGGGGGCCACAGATACGCAGTATTTT. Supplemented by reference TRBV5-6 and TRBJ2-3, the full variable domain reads DAGVTQSPTHLIKTRGQQVTLRCSPKSGHDTVSWYQQALGQGPQFIFQYYEEEERQRGNFPDRFSGHQFPNYSSELNVNALLLGDSALYLCASSLRLAGATDTQYFGPGTRLTVL.

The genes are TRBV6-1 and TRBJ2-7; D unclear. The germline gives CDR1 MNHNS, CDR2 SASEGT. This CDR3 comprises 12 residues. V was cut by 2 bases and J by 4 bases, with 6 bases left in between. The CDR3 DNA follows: TGTGCCAGCAGTGAATCTTCATACGAGCAGTACTTC. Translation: CASSESSYEQYF.

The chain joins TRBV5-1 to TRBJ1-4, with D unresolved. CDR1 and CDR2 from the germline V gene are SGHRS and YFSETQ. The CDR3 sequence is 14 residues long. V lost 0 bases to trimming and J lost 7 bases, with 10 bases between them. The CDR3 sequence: CASSLVPRSEKLFF. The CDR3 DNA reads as TGCGCCAGCAGCTTGGTCCCAAGAAGTGAAAAACTGTTTTTT. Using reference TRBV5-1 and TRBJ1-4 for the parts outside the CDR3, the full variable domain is KAGVTQTPRYLIKTRGQQVTLSCSPISGHRSVSWYQQTPGQGLQFLFEYFSETQRNKGNFPGRFSGRQFSNSRSEMNVSTLELGDSALYLCASSLVPRSEKLFFGSGTQLSVL.

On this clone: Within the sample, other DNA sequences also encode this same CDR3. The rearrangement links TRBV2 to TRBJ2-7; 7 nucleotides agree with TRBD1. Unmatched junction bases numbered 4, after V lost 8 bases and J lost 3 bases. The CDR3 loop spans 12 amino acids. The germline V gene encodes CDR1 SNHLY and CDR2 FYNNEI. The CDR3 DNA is TGTGCCAGCCGGGCAGGGGGCTACGAGCAGTACTTC. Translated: CASRAGGYEQYF. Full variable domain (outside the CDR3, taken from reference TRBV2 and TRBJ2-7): EPEVTQTPSHQVTQMGQEVILRCVPISNHLYFYWYRQILGQKVEFLVSFYNNEISEKSEIFDDQFSVERPDGSNFTLKIRSTKLEDSAMYFCASRAGGYEQYFGPGTRLTVT.

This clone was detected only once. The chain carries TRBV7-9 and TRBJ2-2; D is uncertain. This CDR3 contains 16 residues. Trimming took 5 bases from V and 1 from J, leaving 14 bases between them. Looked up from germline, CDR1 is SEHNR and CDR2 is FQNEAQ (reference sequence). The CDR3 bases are TGTGCCAGCAGCCCTCCGAGAGGATTGAACACCGGGGAGCTGTTTTTT. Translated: CASSPPRGLNTGELFF.

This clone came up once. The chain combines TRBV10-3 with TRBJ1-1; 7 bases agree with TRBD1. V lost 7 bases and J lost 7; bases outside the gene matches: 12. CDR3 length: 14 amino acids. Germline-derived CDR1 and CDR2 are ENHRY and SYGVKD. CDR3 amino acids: CAITLGQEGSEAFF. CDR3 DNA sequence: TGTGCCATCACCTTAGGACAGGAGGGGAGTGAAGCTTTCTTT.

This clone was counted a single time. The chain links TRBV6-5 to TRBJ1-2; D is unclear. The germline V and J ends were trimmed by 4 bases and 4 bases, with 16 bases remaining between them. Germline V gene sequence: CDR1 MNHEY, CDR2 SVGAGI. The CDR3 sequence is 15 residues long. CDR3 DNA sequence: TGTGCCAGCAGTTCACCCTCGGGAAACTTCTATGGCTACACCTTC. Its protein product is CASSSPSGNFYGYTF.

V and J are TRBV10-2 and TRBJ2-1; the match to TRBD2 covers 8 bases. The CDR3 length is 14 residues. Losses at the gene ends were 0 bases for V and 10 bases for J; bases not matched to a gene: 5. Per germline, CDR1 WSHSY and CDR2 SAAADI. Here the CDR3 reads CASSESGAGGEQFF. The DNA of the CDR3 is TGCGCCAGCAGTGAGTCGGGCGCGGGGGGAGAGCAGTTCTTC.

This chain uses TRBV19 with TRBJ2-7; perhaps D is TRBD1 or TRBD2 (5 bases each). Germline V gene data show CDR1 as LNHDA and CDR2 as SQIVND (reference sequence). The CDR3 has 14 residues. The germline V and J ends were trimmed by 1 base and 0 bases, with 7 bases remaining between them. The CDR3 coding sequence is TGTGCCAGTAGTATAGGTGGGGGCTCCTACGAGCAGTACTTC. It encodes CASSIGGGSYEQYF.

The CDR3 loop reads CASSLIINEQFF. In DNA form, the CDR3 reads TGTGCCAGCAGCCTCATCATCAATGAGCAGTTCTTC. The J gene is TRBJ2-1, the V gene TRBV5-4; no clear D gene. The CDR3 consists of 12 residues. Trimming left V 4 bases short and J 6 bases short, with 8 bases between. From germline, CDR1 is SGHNT and CDR2 YYREEE (reference sequence).

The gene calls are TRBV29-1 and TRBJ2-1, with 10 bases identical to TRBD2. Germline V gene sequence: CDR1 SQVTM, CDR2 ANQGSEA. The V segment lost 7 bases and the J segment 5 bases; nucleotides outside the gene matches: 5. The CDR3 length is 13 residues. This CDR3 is CSGSSGGNNEQFF. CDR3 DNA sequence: TGCAGCGGGTCTAGCGGGGGTAACAATGAGCAGTTCTTC.

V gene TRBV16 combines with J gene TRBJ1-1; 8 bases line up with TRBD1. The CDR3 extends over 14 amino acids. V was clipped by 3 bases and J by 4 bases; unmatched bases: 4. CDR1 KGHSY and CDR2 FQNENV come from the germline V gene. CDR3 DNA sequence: TGTGCCAGCAGCCAGAACAGGGGGAGCACTGAAGCTTTCTTT. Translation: CASSQNRGSTEAFF.

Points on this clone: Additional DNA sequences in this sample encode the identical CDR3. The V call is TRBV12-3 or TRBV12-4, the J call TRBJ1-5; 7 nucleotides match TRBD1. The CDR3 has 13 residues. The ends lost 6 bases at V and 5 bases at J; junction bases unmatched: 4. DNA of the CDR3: TGTGCCAGCAGCCTCGACAGGGATCAGCCCCAGCATTTT. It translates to CASSLDRDQPQHF.

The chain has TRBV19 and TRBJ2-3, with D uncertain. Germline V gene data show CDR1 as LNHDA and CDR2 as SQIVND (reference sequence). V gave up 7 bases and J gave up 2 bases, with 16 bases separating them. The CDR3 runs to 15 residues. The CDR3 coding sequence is TGTGCCAGTAAACGGGCAGGTCGATCCACAGATACGCAGTATTTT. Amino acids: CASKRAGRSTDTQYF.

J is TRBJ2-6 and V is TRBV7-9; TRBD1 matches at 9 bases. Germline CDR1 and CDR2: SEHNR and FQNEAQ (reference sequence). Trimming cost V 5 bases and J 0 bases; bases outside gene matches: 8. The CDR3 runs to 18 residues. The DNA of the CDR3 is TGTGCCAGCAGCCGACAGGGGGTTTACGACTCTGGGGCCAACGTCCTGACTTTC. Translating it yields CASSRQGVYDSGANVLTF.

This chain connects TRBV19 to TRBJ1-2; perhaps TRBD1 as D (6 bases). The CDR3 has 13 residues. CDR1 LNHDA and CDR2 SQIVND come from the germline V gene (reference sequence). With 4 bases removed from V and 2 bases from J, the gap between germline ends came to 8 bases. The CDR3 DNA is TGTGCCAGTAGTACTACAGGGAACTATGGCTACACCTTC. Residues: CASSTTGNYGYTF.

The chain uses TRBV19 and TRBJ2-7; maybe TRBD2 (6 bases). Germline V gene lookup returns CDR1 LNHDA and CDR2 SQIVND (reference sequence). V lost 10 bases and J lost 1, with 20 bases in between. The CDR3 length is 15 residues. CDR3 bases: TGTGCCACCTTGGCCCGGGACTCATCTTCCTACGAGCAGTACTTC. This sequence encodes CATLARDSSSYEQYF.

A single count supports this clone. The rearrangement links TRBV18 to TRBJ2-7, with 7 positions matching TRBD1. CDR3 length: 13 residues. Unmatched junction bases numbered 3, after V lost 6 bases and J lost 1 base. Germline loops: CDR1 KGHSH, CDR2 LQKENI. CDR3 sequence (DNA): TGTGCCAGCTCCGACAGGGTATCCTACGAGCAGTACTTC. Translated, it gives CASSDRVSYEQYF.

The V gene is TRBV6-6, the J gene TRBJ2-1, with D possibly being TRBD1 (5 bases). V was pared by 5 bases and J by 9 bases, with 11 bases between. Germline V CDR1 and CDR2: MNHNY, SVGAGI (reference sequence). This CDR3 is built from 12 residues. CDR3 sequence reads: CASSAQGGEQFF. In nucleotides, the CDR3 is TGTGCCAGCAGTGCTCAGGGTGGTGAGCAGTTCTTC.

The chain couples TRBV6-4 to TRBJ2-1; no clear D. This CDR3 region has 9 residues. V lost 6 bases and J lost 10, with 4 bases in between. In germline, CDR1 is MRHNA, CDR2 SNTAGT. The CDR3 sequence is CASSPEQFF. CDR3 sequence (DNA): TGTGCCAGCAGCCCCGAGCAGTTCTTC.

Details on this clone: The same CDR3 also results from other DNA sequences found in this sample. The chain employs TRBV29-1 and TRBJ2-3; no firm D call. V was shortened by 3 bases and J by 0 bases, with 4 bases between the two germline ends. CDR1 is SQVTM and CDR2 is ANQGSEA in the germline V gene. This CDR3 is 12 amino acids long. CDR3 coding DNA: TGCAGCGTTGAGGCTAGCACAGATACGCAGTATTTT. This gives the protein CSVEASTDTQYF.

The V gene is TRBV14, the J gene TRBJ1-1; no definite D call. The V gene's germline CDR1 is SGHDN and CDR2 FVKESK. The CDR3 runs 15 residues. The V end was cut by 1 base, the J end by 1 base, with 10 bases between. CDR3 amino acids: CASSQARTRNTEAFF. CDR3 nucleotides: TGTGCCAGCAGCCAAGCCAGAACCAGGAACACTGAAGCTTTCTTT. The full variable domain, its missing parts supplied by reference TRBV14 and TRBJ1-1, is EAGVTQFPSHSVIEKGQTVTLRCDPISGHDNLYWYRRVMGKEIKFLLHFVKESKQDESGMPNNRFLAERTGGTYSTLKVQPAELEDSGVYFCASSQARTRNTEAFFGQGTRLTVV.